This TCR beta chain was obtained from a study of blood T cell repertoires in COVID-19. Data came from immunoSEQ multiplex PCR; TCRdb stores just in-frame clones and leaves some out. The data show some 170,000 clones, more than 65% seen once. Participant ages covered roughly 18 to 89 years across about 25 US areas. The sequencing input was PBMCs or T cells enriched from blood (not recorded which). This TCR derives from a man aged 50 or older who had recovered from COVID-19.

The CDR3 spells CASSLGGAGGYTF. For the CDR3, the DNA is TGCGCCAGCAGCTTAGGGGGGGCTGGTGGCTACACCTTC. The V call is TRBV5-1, the J call TRBJ1-2; tentatively, D is TRBD1 (6 bases). V shed 2 bases and J shed 7 bases, with 12 bases lying between them. Germline V gives CDR1 SGHRS, CDR2 YFSETQ. The CDR3 totals 13 residues.